Listed below are T cell receptor beta chains from one sample, sequenced in a study of spatial heterogeneity in lung cancer. TCRdb reanalysed the 5' RACE reads using MiXCR and keeps one entry per CDR3 protein. The sample shows about 18,000 distinct CDR3 sequences, about 6.5% of them seen only once. Source: lung tumor tissue, taken at surgery. These receptor sequences come from a female donor with early-stage non-small cell lung cancer. CDR3s include the opening cysteine and the closing phenylalanine or tryptophan. Fields, in order: J gene, V gene, clone size, D gene, CDR3 protein, CDR3 DNA. D genes are given only for firm matches. Not all rows give a size; the values are once, few, many and, for expanded clones, a class.

>TRBJ2-1|TRBV7-9|many|TRBD2
CASSPRGGRTYNEQFF
TGTGCCAGCAGCCCCCGGGGCGGGAGGACTTACAATGAGCAGTTCTTC
>TRBJ2-7|TRBV6-2/TRBV6-3|NA|NA
CASSSRGPPPEQYF
TGTGCCAGCAGTTCGCGGGGACCGCCACCCGAGCAGTACTTC
>TRBJ1-1|TRBV7-2|many|NA
CASSLGGRATEAFF
TGTGCCAGCAGCTTAGGTGGCAGGGCCACTGAAGCTTTCTTT
>TRBJ2-7|TRBV6-2/TRBV6-3|NA|TRBD1
CASRRDREDSYEQYF
TGTGCCAGCAGACGTGACAGGGAAGATTCCTACGAGCAGTACTTC
>TRBJ2-5|TRBV15|many|NA
CATSRVLANQWGETQYF
TGTGCCACCAGCAGAGTGCTAGCGAACCAGTGGGGGGAGACCCAGTACTTC
>TRBJ2-3|TRBV5-1|few|NA
CASRVGYTDTQYF
TGCGCCAGCAGAGTAGGCTACACAGATACGCAGTATTTT
>TRBJ1-2|TRBV7-2|many|TRBD1
CASSPGTEANYGYTF
TGTGCCAGCAGCCCAGGGACAGAGGCTAACTATGGCTACACCTTC
>TRBJ2-1|TRBV21-1|medium-sized|NA
CASSRCSGAHSVDEQFF
TGTGCCAGCAGCAGGTGTAGTGGGGCCCACTCCGTCGATGAGCAGTTCTTC
>TRBJ1-4|TRBV6-1|many|NA
CASSLTGLHEKLFF
TGTGCCAGCAGTCTGACAGGTCTACATGAAAAACTGTTTTTT
>TRBJ2-5|TRBV28|many|TRBD1
CASKRGQGAQETQYF
TGTGCCAGCAAACGGGGACAGGGTGCCCAAGAGACCCAGTACTTC
>TRBJ2-5|TRBV4-2|many|NA
CASSQVDIETQYF
TGTGCCAGCAGCCAAGTTGATATAGAGACCCAGTACTTC
>TRBJ2-7|TRBV29-1|medium-sized|NA
CSALGQSYEQYF
TGCAGCGCCCTAGGACAGTCCTACGAGCAGTACTTC
>TRBJ2-5|TRBV7-2|few|NA
CASSPQPGLETQYF
TGTGCCAGCAGCCCCCAACCGGGACTAGAGACCCAGTACTTC
>TRBJ2-6|TRBV27|medium-sized|NA
CASSSQGANVLTF
TGTGCCAGCAGTTCTCAGGGGGCCAACGTCCTGACTTTC
>TRBJ2-1|TRBV4-3|many|NA
CASSQDWGDEQFF
TGCGCCAGCAGCCAAGATTGGGGGGATGAGCAGTTCTTC
>TRBJ1-1|TRBV27|many|NA
CASSFARDTEAFF
TGTGCCAGCAGTTTTGCCAGGGACACTGAAGCTTTCTTT
>TRBJ2-3|TRBV20-1|many|TRBD2
CSASQASGGTDTQYF
TGCAGTGCTAGTCAGGCTAGCGGGGGCACAGATACGCAGTATTTT
>TRBJ1-5|TRBV20-1|many|TRBD1
CSARATGRGLQPQHF
TGCAGTGCTAGAGCGACCGGCAGGGGGCTTCAGCCCCAGCATTTT